Presented here are 22 T cell receptor beta chains from one specimen sequenced in a study of Graves' ophthalmopathy and Graves' hyperthyroidism. The study amplified TCR beta CDR3 regions using RNA transcripts. Second-round multiplex PCR followed a first-round RT-PCR using HTBI primers. One entry per CDR3 protein results from TCRdb running MiXCR on the multiplex PCR reads. The sample shows a few hundred thousand distinct CDR3 sequences, approximately 15% of them seen only once. Sample: peripheral blood. All receptors derive from a woman aged 18-30 years with stable Graves' hyperthyroidism.

This clonotype was seen at least ten times. The chain employs TRBV3-1 and TRBJ1-1; unclear D gene. CDR3 size: 17 residues. Germline V gene lookup returns CDR1 LGHDT and CDR2 YNNKEL (reference sequence). V was clipped by 1 base and J by 0 bases, with 15 bases between them. The CDR3 DNA follows: TGTGCCAGCAGCCAAGGGCGGGGTATGGGCGTGAACACTGAAGCTTTCTTT. Its protein product is CASSQGRGMGVNTEAFF. Complete variable domain (other parts from reference TRBV3-1 and TRBJ1-1): DTAVSQTPKYLVTQMGNDKSIKCEQNLGHDTMYWYKQDSKKFLKIMFSYNNKELIINETVPNRFSPKSPDKAHLNLHINSLELGDSAVYFCASSQGRGMGVNTEAFFGQGTRLTVV.

This clonotype was observed at least ten times. This chain links TRBV11-3 with TRBJ1-1, with 7 positions matching TRBD1. This CDR3 is 14 amino acids long. From germline, CDR1 is SGHNT and CDR2 YENEEA. Losses at the gene ends were 5 bases for V and 3 bases for J; bases not matched to a gene: 6. Here the CDR3 DNA reads TGTGCCAGCAGCCCGCCCGGGACAGACACTGAAGCTTTCTTT. It specifies CASSPPGTDTEAFF.

This clonotype has just a few counts. The chain uses TRBV4-1 and TRBJ2-2; D call uncertain. CDR1 is MGHRA, CDR2 YSYEKL, per germline. V was trimmed by 7 bases and J by 3 bases, leaving 6 bases between them. This CDR3 has 12 amino acids. The CDR3 sequence: CASNRDTGELFF. CDR3 DNA: TGCGCCAGCAACCGGGACACCGGGGAGCTGTTTTTT.

This clonotype was seen ten or more times. J is TRBJ1-2 and V is TRBV6-5; TRBD1 agrees at 8 bases. J gave up 5 bases and V 5 bases, and 10 bases lay outside the gene matches. The germline gives CDR1 MNHEY, CDR2 SVGAGI. This CDR3 contains 15 residues. The CDR3 bases are TGTGCCAGCAGTCCCCCCCGAGGGACAGGATATGGCTACACCTTC. The encoded protein is CASSPPRGTGYGYTF.

In this sample, this clonotype turned up many times. The CDR3 nucleotides read TGTGCCAGCGGCACGGATGGCTACACCTTC. Residues: CASGTDGYTF. The chain uses TRBV7-2 and TRBJ1-2; D gene unclear. The V gene's germline CDR1 is SGHTA and CDR2 FQGNSA. The CDR3 sequence is 10 residues long. Deletions cut 8 bases from V and 6 bases from J, with 7 bases between.

In this sample, this clonotype turned up many times. This chain connects TRBV7-8 to TRBJ1-2; the match to TRBD1 covers 8 bases. The V and J ends lost 1 base and 8 bases, in that order; junction bases with no gene match: 12. This CDR3 spans 16 amino acids. Germline CDR1 is SGHVS and CDR2 is FQNEAQ. CDR3 amino acids: CASSLGAGQGARGYTF. Written as DNA, the CDR3 is TGTGCCAGCAGCTTAGGAGCGGGGCAGGGGGCAAGGGGCTACACCTTC.

The sample holds many counts of this clonotype. The chain is built from TRBV20-1 and TRBJ1-2; D is unclear. The V gene lost 1 base and the J gene lost 0 bases, with 6 bases spanning the gap. The CDR3 covers 13 residues. CDR1 is DFQATT, CDR2 SNEGSKA, per germline (reference sequence). This chain's CDR3 is CSARGGSNYGYTF. CDR3 sequence (DNA): TGCAGTGCTAGAGGAGGGTCTAACTATGGCTACACCTTC.

This clonotype was seen repeatedly, ten times or more. The CDR3 protein is CASSPGDTNYGYTF. The CDR3 bases are TGTGCCAGCTCACCGGGGGATACGAACTATGGCTACACCTTC. J is TRBJ1-2 and V is TRBV18; tentative D call: TRBD1 (5 bases). The V and J ends lost 3 bases and 2 bases respectively, with 10 bases between them. CDR1 is KGHSH and CDR2 is LQKENI in the germline V gene. CDR3 size: 14 residues.

This clonotype has only a few counts. V usage is TRBV9 and J usage is TRBJ1-2, with TRBD1 matching 8 bases. This CDR3 spans 14 amino acids. CDR1 and CDR2 from the germline V gene are SGDLS and YYNGEE. The junction had 4 bases not matched to a gene; V was cut back by 3 bases and J by 3 bases. CDR3 nucleotides: TGTGCCAGCAGCGCCATGACAGGGGACTATGGCTACACCTTC. Translated, it gives CASSAMTGDYGYTF.

This clonotype came up many times. V is TRBV7-2 and J is TRBJ1-6; 9 nucleotides match TRBD1. This CDR3 is built from 15 residues. CDR1 is SGHTA, CDR2 FQGNSA, per germline. The junction had 3 bases not matched to a gene; V was cut back by 5 bases and J by 4 bases. For the CDR3, the DNA is TGTGCCAGCAGCACGGACAGGGGATATAATTCACCCCTCCACTTT. Encoded protein: CASSTDRGYNSPLHF.

This clonotype was observed a few times. Possible read error: a much larger clone is one base away. V and J are TRBV12-5 and TRBJ1-1; a weak D match, TRBD1 (5 bases). The germline V gene has CDR1 LGHNT and CDR2 FRNRAP. There are 13 residues in the CDR3. Here the CDR3 DNA reads TGTGCTGGTGGTTTGGATGGGGGTACTGAAGCTTTCTTT. Translated: CAGGLDGGTEAFF.

This clonotype was detected many times. The J gene is TRBJ1-1, the V gene TRBV7-9; D gene ambiguous. This CDR3 contains 13 residues. The germline V gene has CDR1 SEHNR and CDR2 FQNEAQ (reference sequence). V lost 5 bases and J 9 bases, leaving 16 bases between the germline ends. The CDR3 DNA reads as TGTGCCAGCAGCCCAGGAGGCCCGGAGCAAGCTTTCTTT. Protein: CASSPGGPEQAFF.

The rearrangement uses TRBV6-2 or TRBV6-3 and TRBJ1-5; D remains ambiguous. Trimming took 5 bases from V and 2 from J, leaving 10 bases between them. The germline CDR1 and CDR2 sequences are MNHEY and SVGEGT. The CDR3 sequence is 14 residues long. The CDR3: CASSTLYGNQPQHF. CDR3 nucleotides: TGTGCCAGCAGTACCTTGTACGGCAATCAGCCCCAGCATTTT.

Remarks on this clonotype: A much larger clone lies a single base off, so this may be a read error. The missing conserved phenylalanine or tryptophan at the end of this CDR3 makes a read error likely. The rearrangement uses TRBV28 and TRBJ1-1; the D gene is possibly TRBD1 (5 bases). This CDR3 region has 17 residues. Looked up from germline, CDR1 is MDHEN and CDR2 is SYDVKM. The germline V and J ends were trimmed by 1 base and 8 bases, with 23 bases remaining between them. CDR3 amino acids: CASSLFTLGTPPPEAFV. CDR3 DNA: TGTGCCAGCAGTTTATTCACGCTAGGGACGCCGCCCCCCGAAGCTTTCGTT.

This clonotype was found many times. This chain uses TRBV24-1 with TRBJ2-2, with TRBD1 as a possible D gene (5 bases). The CDR3 spans 15 residues. CDR1 is KGHDR and CDR2 is SFDVKD in the germline V gene. The V gene lost 4 bases and the J gene lost 7 bases, with 15 bases spanning the gap. The CDR3 protein is CATSDPDSLIGELFF. CDR3 sequence (DNA): TGTGCCACCAGTGACCCCGACAGCCTCATCGGGGAGCTGTTTTTT.

The chain employs TRBV7-9 and TRBJ1-2; no reliable D call. The CDR3 loop spans 12 amino acids. V was shortened by 5 bases and J by 8 bases, with 12 bases between the two germline ends. The germline V gene has CDR1 SEHNR and CDR2 FQNEAQ (reference sequence). The CDR3 sequence: CASSPTYGGYTF. In DNA, the CDR3 is TGTGCCAGCAGCCCGACTTACGGGGGCTACACCTTC.

This clonotype was counted at least ten times. The CDR3 region is CSARDQRGGQETQYF. The CDR3 coding sequence is TGCAGTGCTAGAGATCAGCGGGGGGGCCAAGAGACCCAGTACTTC. V and J are TRBV20-1 and TRBJ2-5, with 10 bases aligning to TRBD2. The CDR3 extends over 15 amino acids. The germline V gene encodes CDR1 DFQATT and CDR2 SNEGSKA (reference sequence). Trimming removed 0 bases from V and 1 base from J; junction bases left unmatched: 2.

The gene calls are TRBV4-1 and TRBJ2-5, with D tentatively TRBD1 or TRBD2 (5 bases each). The length of the CDR3 is 16 residues. V was cut by 2 bases and J by 1 base, with 14 bases left in between. Looked up from germline, CDR1 is MGHRA and CDR2 is YSYEKL. The DNA for the CDR3 is TGCGCCAGCAGCCAACCGAGAAGAGGGGCCCAAGAGACCCAGTACTTC. Protein: CASSQPRRGAQETQYF.

Ten or more counts support this clonotype. This chain uses TRBV6-5 with TRBJ1-2; 7 bases fit TRBD1. V gave up 7 bases and J gave up 5 bases; unmatched junction bases: 10. Germline V gene lookup returns CDR1 MNHEY and CDR2 SVGAGI. This CDR3 region has 14 residues. The CDR3 protein is CASKPRGTAYGYTF. The CDR3 region has the DNA TGTGCCAGCAAACCTCGAGGGACAGCTTATGGCTACACCTTC.

As concerns this clonotype: A far larger clone lies a single base away; this is likely a read error. The chain carries TRBV6-2 or TRBV6-3 and TRBJ2-7; D ambiguous. CDR1 and CDR2 (germline): MNHEY, SVGEGT. V was pared by 2 bases and J by 3 bases, with 5 bases between. This CDR3 region has 12 residues. In DNA form, the CDR3 reads TGTGCCAGCAGTTACATGGGCTACGAGCAGTACTTC. Protein: CASSYMGYEQYF.

This clonotype was observed many times. This chain joins TRBV11-1 and TRBJ1-2; D is unresolved. Germline loops: CDR1 SGHAT, CDR2 FQDESV (reference sequence). The CDR3 extends over 12 amino acids. Trimming took 5 bases from V and 6 from J, leaving 10 bases between them. CDR3 sequence: CASSHRADGYTF. CDR3 sequence (DNA): TGTGCCAGCAGCCATCGAGCGGATGGCTACACCTTC.

This clonotype came up many times. This chain joins TRBV2 and TRBJ2-5; 15 bases map to TRBD2. This CDR3 has 17 amino acids. Germline CDR1 SNHLY, CDR2 FYNNEI. V shed 10 bases, J shed 4 bases, and the junction held 13 bases outside the gene matches. The CDR3 DNA reads as TGTGCCACTACAACGGGACTAGCGGGGGGAGCGTCAGAGACCCAGTACTTC. Translated: CATTTGLAGGASETQYF.